These 24 T cell receptor beta chains came from one sample sequenced in a study of molecular identifiers for immune sequencing clone quantification. From the PCR reads, TCRdb called clonotypes with MiXCR, one entry per CDR3 protein. The table includes some 93,000 distinct CDR3 sequences, 21% detected once. The sample consisted of naive CD8+ T cells from blood, with Jurkat cell RNA spiked in. Subset defined: FACS-sorted CD8+CD4-CCR7+CD45RA+ naive T cells. These receptors originate from a human donor in good health. Some libraries in this study had Jurkat cell RNA spiked in.

A note on this clonotype: A clone one base away is much larger, so this may be a read error. This chain links TRBV7-2 with TRBJ2-3; 8 bases fit TRBD1. The germline gives CDR1 SGHTA, CDR2 FQGNSA. Trimming cost V 5 bases and J 8 bases; bases outside gene matches: 15. The CDR3 is 16 residues long. For the CDR3, the DNA is TGTGCCAGCAGCACGCCCCGCGGGACAGGTGAAGGTACGCAGTATTTT. This gives the protein CASSTPRGTGEGTQYF.

The chain is built from TRBV28 and TRBJ2-1; 12 bases match TRBD2. With V trimmed by 4 bases and J by 8 bases, 9 bases remained unmatched. Germline V CDR1 and CDR2: MDHEN, SYDVKM. The CDR3 is 16 residues long. The CDR3 loop reads CASSSLAGGYWDEQFF. CDR3 bases: TGTGCCAGCAGTTCTCTAGCGGGAGGGTATTGGGATGAGCAGTTCTTC.

This CDR3 reads CASNQNNQPQHF. In DNA, the CDR3 is TGTGCCAGCAACCAGAACAATCAGCCCCAGCATTTT. The chain has TRBV28 and TRBJ1-5; no clear D. V was cut by 7 bases and J by 3 bases, with 7 bases left in between. The CDR3 is made up of 12 amino acids. Germline-derived CDR1 and CDR2 are MDHEN and SYDVKM.

At least ten counts were recorded for this clonotype. CDR3 sequence: CASSLAPSGYEQYF. The CDR3 region has the DNA TGTGCCAGCAGCTTAGCCCCATCAGGGTACGAGCAGTACTTC. This chain links TRBV7-8 with TRBJ2-7; D is perhaps TRBD1 (5 bases). Germline V CDR1 and CDR2: SGHVS, FQNEAQ. This CDR3 contains 14 residues. The V and J ends lost 0 bases and 4 bases respectively, with 10 bases between them.

This clonotype has a handful of counts. The chain carries TRBV6-2 or TRBV6-3 and TRBJ2-6, with 11 bases identical to TRBD2. CDR3 length: 16 amino acids. The germline CDR1 and CDR2 sequences are MNHEY and SVGEGT. Trimming at V came to 6 bases and at J to 2 bases, leaving 3 bases not matched to a gene. Here the CDR3 reads CASSTLAGAGANVLTF. The DNA of the CDR3 is TGTGCCAGCAGCACACTAGCGGGAGCTGGGGCCAACGTCCTGACTTTC.

The chain carries TRBV6-1 and TRBJ2-7; 9 bases match TRBD1. The CDR3 totals 15 residues. The V gene end was trimmed by 6 bases and the J gene end by 5 bases; junction bases not matched to a gene: 11. CDR1 is MNHNS, CDR2 SASEGT, per germline. The CDR3 DNA sequence: TGTGCCAGCAGAGAAACAGGGGGCGCTTTACACGAGCAGTACTTC. It yields the protein CASRETGGALHEQYF.

This clonotype occurred once. At one boundary the junction diverges from the germline segment, which might be a read error. V is TRBV20-1 and J is TRBJ2-7, with 8 nucleotides matching TRBD2. The CDR3 has 16 residues. In germline, CDR1 is DFQATT, CDR2 SNEGSKA (reference sequence). The CDR3 sequence is CSARDGLAGSNDEQCF. CDR3 coding DNA: TGCAGTGCTAGAGATGGGCTAGCGGGTAGTAACGACGAGCAGTGCTTC.

This clonotype was counted a few times. This chain connects TRBV12-3 or TRBV12-4 to TRBJ2-7; D is perhaps TRBD2 (6 bases). The CDR3 runs to 16 residues. Trimming stripped 5 bases from V and 2 bases from J, with 19 bases between. CDR3 amino acids: CASSPLAGLITYEQYF. The CDR3 bases are TGTGCCAGCAGTCCACTGGCGGGGCTTATCACCTACGAGCAGTACTTC.

This clonotype was observed at least ten times. CDR3 sequence (DNA): TGCAGTGCACTAGTGGATACGCAGTATTTT. Its translation: CSALVDTQYF. The chain joins TRBV20-1 to TRBJ2-3; a weak D match, TRBD2 (5 bases). V was cut by 6 bases and J by 6 bases, with 7 bases left in between. CDR1 is DFQATT, CDR2 SNEGSKA, per germline (reference sequence). The CDR3 contains 10 residues.

This clonotype has ten or more counts. The genes are TRBV7-9 and TRBJ2-3; 10 bases are a match to TRBD2. CDR3 length: 15 amino acids. CDR1 is SEHNR, CDR2 FQNEAQ, per germline (reference sequence). V dropped 5 bases and J dropped 4; count of bases not matched to a gene: 6. The CDR3 DNA reads as TGTGCCAGCAGCCCCCCAGCGGGAGGGCCAGATACGCAGTATTTT. Its translation is CASSPPAGGPDTQYF.

This clonotype was seen ten or more times. The chain is built from TRBV5-6 and TRBJ2-6; perhaps TRBD2 as D (5 bases). Germline CDR1 is SGHDT and CDR2 is YYEEEE. The ends were cut back, 2 bases at V and 0 bases at J, with 6 bases in the middle. The CDR3 sequence is 15 residues long. This CDR3 is CASSLGGSGANVLTF. CDR3 bases: TGTGCCAGCAGCTTAGGAGGCTCTGGGGCCAACGTCCTGACTTTC.

Comment on this clonotype: One base away lies a much larger clone, so this may be a sequencing read error. The V gene is TRBV6-6, the J gene TRBJ2-1; tentative D call: TRBD2 (6 bases). The CDR3 totals 16 residues. The germline V gene encodes CDR1 MNHNY and CDR2 SVGAGI (reference sequence). V lost 7 bases, J lost 4 bases, and 20 bases lay in between. Here the CDR3 reads CASNYSWQGGYNEQFF. CDR3 coding DNA: TGTGCCAGCAATTATTCGTGGCAGGGAGGATACAATGAGCAGTTCTTC.

This clonotype was detected many times. The chain employs TRBV7-9 and TRBJ2-7; 14 bases line up with TRBD2. From germline, CDR1 is SEHNR and CDR2 FQNEAQ (reference sequence). With V trimmed by 5 bases and J by 2 bases, 8 bases remained unmatched. CDR3 length: 17 amino acids. CDR3 sequence (DNA): TGTGCCAGCAGCCTCGGACTAGCGGGGGGACAAACCTACGAGCAGTACTTC. Translation: CASSLGLAGGQTYEQYF.

A few counts support this clonotype. At one of its ends the junction is not consistent with the germline gene, which may arise from a read error. The chain employs TRBV28 and TRBJ2-3; 12 positions match TRBD2. This CDR3 region has 16 residues. CDR1 is MDHEN, CDR2 SYDVKM, per germline. The CDR3 loop reads CASGFALAGGTDTQYF. CDR3 DNA: TGTGCCAGCGGTTTCGCACTAGCGGGGGGTACAGATACGCAGTATTTT. Full variable domain (outside the CDR3, taken from reference TRBV28 and TRBJ2-3): DVKVTQSSRYLVKRTGEKVFLECVQDMDHENMFWYRQDPGLGLRLIYFSYDVKMKEKGDIPEGYSVSREKKERFSLILESASTNQTSMYLCASGFALAGGTDTQYFGPGTRLTVL.

This clonotype was seen at least ten times. The chain has TRBV7-9 and TRBJ2-5, with D uncertain. Per germline, CDR1 SEHNR and CDR2 FQNEAQ (reference sequence). V lost 0 bases, J lost 5 bases, and 7 bases lay in between. There are 13 residues in the CDR3. In nucleotides, the CDR3 is TGTGCCAGCAGCTTAGCGGATTCGGAGACCCAGTACTTC. It is translated as CASSLADSETQYF.

The DNA of the CDR3 is TGTGCCTGGACCCCGTACGGGACAGGGCTGTCCTACAATGAGCAGTTCTTC. Translated: CAWTPYGTGLSYNEQFF. V and J are TRBV30 and TRBJ2-1, with 9 positions matching TRBD1. Trimming at V came to 4 bases and at J to 1 base, leaving 11 bases not matched to a gene. CDR1 is GTSNPN, CDR2 SVGIG, per germline (reference sequence). This CDR3 has 17 residues.

This clonotype was observed at least ten times. The chain employs TRBV28 and TRBJ1-5; a possible D gene is TRBD1 (5 bases). With 3 bases removed from V and 4 bases from J, the gap between germline ends came to 16 bases. Germline V gives CDR1 MDHEN, CDR2 SYDVKM. This CDR3 is 16 amino acids long. CDR3 in amino acids: CASSFGFQGINQPQHF. As DNA, the CDR3 is TGTGCCAGCAGTTTTGGGTTCCAGGGAATTAATCAGCCCCAGCATTTT.

This clonotype was seen a handful of times. The rearrangement links TRBV9 to TRBJ2-7; 8 bases line up with TRBD2. Trimming removed 3 bases from V and 6 bases from J; junction bases left unmatched: 8. The germline V gene has CDR1 SGDLS and CDR2 YYNGEE. This CDR3 contains 14 residues. CDR3 coding DNA: TGTGCCAGCAGCGAAGGAGCGGGAGCGGTCGAGCAGTACTTC. Protein: CASSEGAGAVEQYF.

The chain couples TRBV4-1 to TRBJ2-5; D remains unclear. Looked up from germline, CDR1 is MGHRA and CDR2 is YSYEKL. CDR3 length equals 13 residues. V gave up 0 bases and J gave up 4 bases, with 6 bases separating them. The chain's CDR3 is CASSQDGGETQYF. Written as DNA, the CDR3 is TGCGCCAGCAGCCAAGATGGTGGAGAGACCCAGTACTTC.

This clonotype was counted a few times. V and J are TRBV11-2 and TRBJ1-5; 7 positions match TRBD1. J gave up 4 bases and V 4 bases, and 10 bases lay outside the gene matches. The CDR3 is 16 residues long. Germline V CDR1 and CDR2: SGHAT, FQNNGV. In DNA form, the CDR3 reads TGTGCCAGCAGCTCACCCGGGACAGAATTAAATCAGCCCCAGCATTTT. It encodes CASSSPGTELNQPQHF.

This clonotype was observed many times. The J gene is TRBJ1-4, the V gene TRBV6-1; 10 nucleotides agree with TRBD1. This CDR3 spans 15 amino acids. CDR1 and CDR2 from the germline V gene are MNHNS and SASEGT. V was pared by 8 bases and J by 6 bases, with 9 bases of the junction left unmatched. The CDR3: CASHPGTGDDEKLFF. DNA of the CDR3: TGTGCCAGCCATCCCGGGACAGGGGACGATGAAAAACTGTTTTTT.

This clonotype was detected ten times or more. The chain uses TRBV5-4 and TRBJ1-1; the match to TRBD1 covers 9 bases. This CDR3 region has 15 residues. Germline V gene lookup returns CDR1 SGHNT and CDR2 YYREEE (reference sequence). Trimming removed 4 bases from V and 6 bases from J; junction bases left unmatched: 10. CDR3 DNA: TGTGCCAGCAGCCCCCGCAACAGGGGGCCCGCTGAAGCTTTCTTT. Amino acids: CASSPRNRGPAEAFF.

Regarding this clonotype: This may be a read error, as it is one base from a much larger clone. This chain connects TRBV24-1 to TRBJ2-1; 11 bases are shared with TRBD2. Germline V gene lookup returns CDR1 KGHDR and CDR2 SFDVKD. Losses at the gene ends were 5 bases for V and 6 bases for J; bases not matched to a gene: 14. CDR3 length: 18 amino acids. CDR3 sequence reads: CATSVAGPTSGISNEQFF. The DNA of the CDR3 is TGTGCCACCAGTGTGGCAGGGCCGACTAGCGGGATAAGCAATGAGCAGTTCTTC.

The V call is TRBV9, the J call TRBJ2-3, with D possibly being TRBD2 (5 bases). The CDR3 runs to 15 residues. CDR1 is SGDLS, CDR2 YYNGEE, per germline. The V end was cut by 3 bases, the J end by 3 bases, with 14 bases between. Here the CDR3 reads CASSAYGESTDTQYF. Written as DNA, the CDR3 is TGTGCCAGCAGCGCCTATGGGGAGAGTACAGATACGCAGTATTTT.